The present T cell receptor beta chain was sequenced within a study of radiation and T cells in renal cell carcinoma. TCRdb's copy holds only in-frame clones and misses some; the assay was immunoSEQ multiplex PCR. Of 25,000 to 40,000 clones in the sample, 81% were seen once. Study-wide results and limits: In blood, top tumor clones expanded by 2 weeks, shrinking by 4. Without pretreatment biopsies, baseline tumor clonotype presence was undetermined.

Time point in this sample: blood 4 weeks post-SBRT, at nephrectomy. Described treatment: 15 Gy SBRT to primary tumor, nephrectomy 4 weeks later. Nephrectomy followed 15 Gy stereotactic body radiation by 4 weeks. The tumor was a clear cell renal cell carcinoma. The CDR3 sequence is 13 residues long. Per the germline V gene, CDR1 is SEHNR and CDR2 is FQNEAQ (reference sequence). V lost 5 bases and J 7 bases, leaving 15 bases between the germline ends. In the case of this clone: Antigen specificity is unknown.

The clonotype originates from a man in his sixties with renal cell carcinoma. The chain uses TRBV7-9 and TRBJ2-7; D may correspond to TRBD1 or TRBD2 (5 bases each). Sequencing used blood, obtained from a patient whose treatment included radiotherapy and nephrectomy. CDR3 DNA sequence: TGTGCCAGCAGCCTCCGGGACCTTGTGGAGCAGTACTTC. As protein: CASSLRDLVEQYF.